This T cell receptor (beta chain) was profiled in a study of T-cell reconstitution after alpha-beta-depleted transplantation in children. Using unique molecular identifiers, the investigators prepared the TCRbeta library. MiXCR, run by TCRdb on the PCR reads, gives a single entry per CDR3 protein. The table lists about 300,000 distinct CDR3 sequences, 10% of them singletons. Looked up from germline, CDR1 is SGHKS and CDR2 is YYEKEE (reference sequence). The CDR3 consists of 15 residues. V lost 0 bases, J lost 7 bases, and 3 bases stayed unmatched. There are many counts of this clonotype. The chain recombines TRBV5-5 with TRBJ2-1, with 11 bases lining up with TRBD1. Source: PBMCs, taken before TCRalphabeta/CD19-depleted stem cell transplant. The origin of this receptor is a boy in the first two years of life with acute myeloid leukemia, due to receive a stem cell transplant. CDR3 region: CASSLAGQGDNEQFF. CDR3 bases: TGTGCCAGCAGCTTGGCGGGACAGGGGGATAATGAGCAGTTCTTC.